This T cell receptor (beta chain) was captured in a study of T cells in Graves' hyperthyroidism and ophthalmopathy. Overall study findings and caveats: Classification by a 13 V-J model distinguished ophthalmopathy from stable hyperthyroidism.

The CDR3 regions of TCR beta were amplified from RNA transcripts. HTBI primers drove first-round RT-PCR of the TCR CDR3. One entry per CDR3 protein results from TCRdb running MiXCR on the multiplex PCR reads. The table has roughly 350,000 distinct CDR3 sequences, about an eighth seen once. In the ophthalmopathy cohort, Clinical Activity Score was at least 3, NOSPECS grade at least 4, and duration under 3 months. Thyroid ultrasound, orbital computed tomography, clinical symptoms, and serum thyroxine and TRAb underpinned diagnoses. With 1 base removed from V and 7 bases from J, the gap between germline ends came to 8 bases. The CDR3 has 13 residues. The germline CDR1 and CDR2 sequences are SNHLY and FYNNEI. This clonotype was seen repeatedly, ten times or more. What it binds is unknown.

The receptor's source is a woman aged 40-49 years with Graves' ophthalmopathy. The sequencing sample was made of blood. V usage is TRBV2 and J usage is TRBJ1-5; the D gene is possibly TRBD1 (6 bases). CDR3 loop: CASSEEGGQPQHF. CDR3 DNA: TGTGCCAGCAGTGAAGAAGGGGGACAGCCCCAGCATTTT.